The sample holds one count of the clone carrying this T cell receptor (beta chain). This record belongs to a study of Ad26.COV2.S vaccination and SARS-CoV-2 variants. Generated by immunoSEQ multiplex PCR, the TCRdb table keeps only in-frame clones and is missing some. The sample shows 500,000 or so clones, roughly 87% of them seen only once. The treatment was: roughly 20 received Ad26.COV2.S at low or high dose, single or two shots; about 5 received placebo; per-sample allocation not given. Day 63 after the first vaccine or placebo injection was the time point for sampling. This CDR3 contains 12 residues. V was shortened by 6 bases and J by 12 bases, with 15 bases between the two germline ends. From germline, CDR1 is MDHEN and CDR2 SYDVKM.

The TCR originated in a person between 18 and 59 years old who received the Ad26.COV2.S COVID-19 vaccine or a placebo. This sample comprised peripheral blood, obtained in a trial of Ad26.COV2.S vaccine versus placebo. The chain uses TRBV28 and TRBJ2-1; D is ambiguous. DNA for the CDR3: TGTGCCAGCAGAGCCTCCGGGTTTTTGCAGTTCTTC. Translated: CASRASGFLQFF.